The sequence of this T cell receptor beta chain was determined in a study of long-term antiretroviral therapy in people with HIV. General study results and limits: CDR3 lengths in HIV samples spanned a narrower range than controls.

Survey-level immunoSEQ v3.0 assays were run. The repertoire was sequenced with immunoSEQ multiplex PCR; TCRdb's copy has only in-frame clones and lacks some. The profile shows roughly 32,000 clones, 95% to 98% of them singletons. With 7 bases removed from V and 3 bases from J, the gap between germline ends came to 15 bases. The CDR3 has 14 residues. CDR1 and CDR2 from the germline V gene are LNHDA and SQIVND (reference sequence). With respect to this clone: Its antigen is still unknown.

The sample in question was unsorted PBMCs, obtained 7.6 years after starting antiretroviral therapy. The chain uses TRBV19 and TRBJ1-2, with D unresolved. This TCR was sampled from a young man with HIV. The CDR3 region has the DNA TGTGCCAGTACGGTCGTCAAACAGTACTATGGCTACACCTTC. It yields the protein CASTVVKQYYGYTF.